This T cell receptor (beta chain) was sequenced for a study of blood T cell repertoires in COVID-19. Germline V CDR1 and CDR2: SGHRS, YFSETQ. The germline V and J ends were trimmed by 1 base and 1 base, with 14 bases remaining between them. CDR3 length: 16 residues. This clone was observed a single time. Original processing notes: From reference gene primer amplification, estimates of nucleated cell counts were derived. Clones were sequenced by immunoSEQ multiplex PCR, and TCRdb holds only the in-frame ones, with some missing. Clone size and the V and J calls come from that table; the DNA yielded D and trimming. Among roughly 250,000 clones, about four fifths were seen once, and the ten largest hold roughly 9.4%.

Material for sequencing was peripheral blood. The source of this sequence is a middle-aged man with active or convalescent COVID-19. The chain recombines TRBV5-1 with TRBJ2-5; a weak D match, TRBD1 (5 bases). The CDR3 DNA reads TGCGCCAGCAGCTTGTATGTAGGGGCGACCCAAGAGACCCAGTACTTC. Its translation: CASSLYVGATQETQYF.